This passage covers 29 T cell receptor beta chains from one sample sequenced in a study of T cell responses to AZD1222 COVID-19 vaccine. Measured with immunoSEQ multiplex PCR; TCRdb has only the in-frame clones, and not every one. The repertoire holds more than 110,000 clones, with about 93% as singletons. The sample consisted of peripheral blood, taken on day 0 of AZD1222 vaccination. These receptors were collected from an adult in good health.

This clone showed up just a few times. The chain employs TRBV24-1 and TRBJ1-1, with 9 bases identical to TRBD1. The germline gives CDR1 KGHDR, CDR2 SFDVKD. With V trimmed by 5 bases and J by 2 bases, 5 bases remained unmatched. CDR3 length equals 15 residues. CDR3 DNA sequence: TGTGCCACCAGTGCGAACAGGGGGCGTAACACTGAAGCTTTCTTT. Translated, it gives CATSANRGRNTEAFF.

The V and J genes are TRBV19 and TRBJ1-4; D call uncertain. Germline V gives CDR1 LNHDA, CDR2 SQIVND (reference sequence). This CDR3 is 12 amino acids long. V shed 7 bases and J shed 8 bases, with 11 bases lying between them. Here the CDR3 reads CASTGGREKLFF. DNA of the CDR3: TGTGCCAGTACTGGCGGTCGGGAAAAACTGTTTTTT.

The sample holds one count of this clone. This chain joins TRBV30 and TRBJ1-2, with D possibly matching TRBD1 (5 bases). Germline lookup yields CDR1 GTSNPN and CDR2 SVGIG (reference sequence). Trimming cost V 3 bases and J 3 bases, with 17 bases left between them. The CDR3 is made up of 15 amino acids. CDR3 in DNA: TGTGCCTGGAGCAGAGATGTTTCGGGGCACTATGGCTACACCTTC. Encoded protein: CAWSRDVSGHYGYTF.

The rearrangement uses TRBV5-4 and TRBJ1-2, with 7 bases lining up with TRBD1. Germline-derived CDR1 and CDR2 are SGHNT and YYREEE (reference sequence). This CDR3 has 15 residues. With V trimmed by 6 bases and J by 2 bases, 10 bases remained unmatched. The CDR3 bases are TGTGCCAGCAAGGAGGGGGCGTTGGGGAACTATGGCTACACCTTC. It specifies CASKEGALGNYGYTF.

This chain uses TRBV5-1 with TRBJ2-7; D perhaps matches TRBD2 (6 bases). The CDR3 length is 13 residues. V lost 3 bases and J lost 5, with 12 bases in between. Looked up from germline, CDR1 is SGHRS and CDR2 is YFSETQ. Here the CDR3 reads CASSWDSLNEQYF. CDR3 bases: TGCGCCAGCAGCTGGGACTCCCTCAACGAGCAGTACTTC.

The chain couples TRBV3-1 (or the pseudogene TRBV3-2) to TRBJ2-7, with TRBD2 identical over 7 bases. The CDR3 has 16 amino acids. V was pared by 0 bases and J by 2 bases, with 7 bases of the junction left unmatched. Germline V gene lookup returns CDR1 LGHDT and CDR2 YNNKEL (reference sequence). CDR3 nucleotides: TGTGCCAGCAGCCAAGATAAGGCTAGCGGAACCTACGAGCAGTACTTC. Protein: CASSQDKASGTYEQYF.

The count of this clone is one. The chain uses TRBV7-3 and TRBJ2-1, with 13 bases matching TRBD2. The CDR3 runs 16 residues. Germline assignment: CDR1 SGHTA and CDR2 FQGTGA. V gave up 0 bases and J gave up 7 bases; unmatched junction bases: 3. CDR3 protein: CASSLTPGLAGNEQFF. Written as DNA, the CDR3 is TGTGCCAGCAGCTTAACCCCGGGACTAGCGGGAAATGAGCAGTTCTTC. The full variable domain, rest sourced from reference TRBV7-3 and TRBJ2-1, is GAGVSQTPSNKVTEKGKYVELRCDPISGHTALYWYRQSLGQGPEFLIYFQGTGAADDSGLPNDRFFAVRPEGSVSTLKIQRTERGDSAVYLCASSLTPGLAGNEQFFGPGTRLTVL.

A single count supports this clone. The chain recombines TRBV19 with TRBJ1-3; D may be TRBD1 (5 bases). The CDR3 runs 15 residues. Germline CDR1 reads LNHDA; CDR2 reads SQIVND (reference sequence). Trimming pared 11 bases from V and 0 bases from J, leaving 17 bases between. CDR3 DNA sequence: TGTGCCGCCCGGGGCCACTTACCCTCTGGAAACACCATATATTTT. Translation gives CAARGHLPSGNTIYF.

This rearrangement joins TRBV15 to TRBJ2-3; TRBD2 aligns across 9 bases. Per the germline V gene, CDR1 is LNHNV and CDR2 is YYDKDF (reference sequence). J lost 6 bases, V lost 5 bases, and 21 bases had no gene match. The CDR3 consists of 19 residues. This chain's CDR3 is CATSRRLAGVGGNLDTQYF. The CDR3 DNA is TGTGCCACCAGCCGCCGATTAGCGGGAGTGGGGGGGAATTTGGATACGCAGTATTTT.

The V call is TRBV27, the J call TRBJ2-3, with 8 bases identical to TRBD1. Germline-derived CDR1 and CDR2 are MNHEY and SMNVEV (reference sequence). Germline trimming cut 7 bases from V and 3 bases from J; bases unmatched to any gene: 21. The CDR3 is 19 amino acids. The CDR3 DNA follows: TGTGCCAGCAACTTACCTTGGGGACAGGTTACGATTGGAACAGATACGCAGTATTTT. As protein: CASNLPWGQVTIGTDTQYF.

The V call is TRBV6-5, the J call TRBJ2-1; D is perhaps TRBD2 (5 bases). Per the germline V gene, CDR1 is MNHEY and CDR2 is SVGAGI. V gave up 6 bases and J gave up 4 bases, with 10 bases separating them. This CDR3 region has 13 residues. This chain's CDR3 is CASRPQRYNEQFF. CDR3 DNA: TGTGCCAGCAGGCCCCAGCGGTACAATGAGCAGTTCTTC.

The sample holds one count of this clone. This chain connects TRBV27 to TRBJ2-7; TRBD1 agrees at 7 bases. Unmatched junction bases numbered 8, after V lost 3 bases and J lost 0 bases. This CDR3 region has 16 residues. Germline lookup yields CDR1 MNHEY and CDR2 SMNVEV (reference sequence). The CDR3 DNA follows: TGTGCCAGCAGTTTTTCCATCAGGGGGAGCTCCTACGAGCAGTACTTC. This translates into CASSFSIRGSSYEQYF.

The genes are TRBV5-1 and TRBJ2-1, with D perhaps assigned TRBD1 or TRBD2 (5 bases each). Trimming cost V 0 bases and J 0 bases, with 10 bases left between them. The germline CDR1 and CDR2 sequences are SGHRS and YFSETQ. The CDR3 is 16 residues long. CDR3 sequence: CASSLAAGSSYNEQFF. The CDR3 DNA reads as TGCGCCAGCAGCTTGGCCGCAGGGAGCTCCTACAATGAGCAGTTCTTC.

The chain is built from TRBV4-2 and TRBJ2-7; D is perhaps TRBD1 (5 bases). CDR1 and CDR2 from the germline V gene are LGHNA and YNFKEQ. V was cut by 1 base and J by 5 bases, with 15 bases left in between. The CDR3 is made up of 15 amino acids. CDR3 nucleotide sequence: TGTGCCAGCAGCCAAGTCGCGAGAAGGGGTAACGAGCAGTACTTC. Protein sequence: CASSQVARRGNEQYF.

V and J are TRBV7-2 and TRBJ1-2; no definite D call. The germline V gene has CDR1 SGHTA and CDR2 FQGNSA. Trimming stripped 2 bases from V and 8 bases from J, with 15 bases between. CDR3 length: 14 residues. CDR3 loop: CASSLLGLFRGYTF. For the CDR3, the DNA is TGTGCCAGCAGCTTATTGGGCCTTTTTAGGGGCTACACCTTC.

The CDR3 DNA reads as TGTGCCAGTAGTATGGGCAACCAAAATTCACCCCTCCACTTT. As protein: CASSMGNQNSPLHF. J is TRBJ1-6 and V is TRBV19; D call uncertain. The germline gives CDR1 LNHDA, CDR2 SQIVND (reference sequence). CDR3 length: 14 residues. Trimming removed 3 bases at V and 7 bases at J, with 10 bases between. The full variable domain, in which reference TRBV19 and TRBJ1-6 provide the parts outside the CDR3, is DGGITQSPKYLFRKEGQNVTLSCEQNLNHDAMYWYRQDPGQGLRLIYYSQIVNDFQKGDIAEGYSVSREKKESFPLTVTSAQKNPTAFYLCASSMGNQNSPLHFGNGTRLTVT.

The chain links TRBV5-1 to TRBJ2-3; D is possibly TRBD1 (5 bases). Germline V gene lookup returns CDR1 SGHRS and CDR2 YFSETQ. This CDR3 spans 16 amino acids. Trimming took off 0 bases at V and 3 bases at J, with 14 bases between the two ends. In DNA form, the CDR3 reads TGCGCCAGCAGCTTGGGGGGCCCCCCACGGACAGATACGCAGTATTTT. Protein product: CASSLGGPPRTDTQYF.

The chain recombines TRBV30 with TRBJ2-3; tentatively, D is TRBD1 (6 bases). V was cut by 3 bases and J by 0 bases, with 13 bases left in between. Germline V gene sequence: CDR1 GTSNPN, CDR2 SVGIG (reference sequence). The CDR3 loop spans 15 amino acids. CDR3 amino acids: CAWRSGETSTDTQYF. The CDR3, as DNA: TGTGCCTGGAGATCAGGGGAGACCAGCACAGATACGCAGTATTTT.

The chain is built from TRBV27 and TRBJ1-4; perhaps TRBD1 as D (5 bases). V dropped 1 base and J dropped 7 bases, with 16 bases sitting between them. This CDR3 contains 16 residues. Germline V gene data show CDR1 as MNHEY and CDR2 as SMNVEV (reference sequence). Here the CDR3 reads CASSLLGGGFGEKLFF. CDR3 nucleotides: TGTGCCAGCAGTTTATTGGGGGGGGGATTTGGTGAAAAACTGTTTTTT.

This sequence joins TRBV10-1 and TRBJ2-3; the match to TRBD2 covers 10 bases. From germline, CDR1 is WNHNN and CDR2 SYGVQD (reference sequence). The CDR3 length is 14 residues. V was pared by 8 bases and J by 8 bases, with 10 bases of the junction left unmatched. The CDR3 region is CASSAGTSVTTQYF. CDR3 sequence (DNA): TGCGCCAGCTCAGCCGGGACTAGCGTGACTACGCAGTATTTT.

V usage is TRBV6-5 and J usage is TRBJ2-7, with 8 positions matching TRBD1. The CDR3 has 14 amino acids. Germline CDR1 and CDR2: MNHEY and SVGAGI. Unmatched junction bases numbered 8, after V lost 4 bases and J lost 6 bases. CDR3 residues: CASSSGQERFEQYF. For the CDR3, the DNA is TGTGCCAGCAGTTCGGGACAGGAAAGATTCGAGCAGTACTTC.

This CDR3 is CASSPRLAGALGGQFF. As DNA, the CDR3 is TGTGCCAGCAGCCCTCGACTAGCGGGAGCCCTAGGTGGGCAGTTCTTC. The rearrangement joins TRBV5-8 to TRBJ2-1; 12 bases are shared with TRBD2. The ends lost 4 bases at V and 12 bases at J; junction bases unmatched: 14. The CDR3 sequence is 16 residues long. The germline CDR1 and CDR2 sequences are SGHTS and YDEGEE.

V and J are TRBV5-1 and TRBJ2-1; D is unclear. The V end was cut by 0 bases, the J end by 0 bases, with 7 bases between. The CDR3 spans 15 residues. The germline gives CDR1 SGHRS, CDR2 YFSETQ. The CDR3 protein is CASSLGVASYNEQFF. The CDR3 DNA reads as TGCGCCAGCAGCTTGGGGGTAGCCTCCTACAATGAGCAGTTCTTC.

The chain joins TRBV25-1 to TRBJ2-7; D is ambiguous. Trimming removed 2 bases at V and 4 bases at J, with 6 bases between. Per the germline V gene, CDR1 is MGHDK and CDR2 is SYGVNS. The CDR3 runs to 12 residues. CDR3 coding DNA: TGTGCCAGCAGTGAACTAGGATACGAGCAGTACTTC. It specifies CASSELGYEQYF.

The chain couples TRBV24-1 to TRBJ2-1, with 10 bases matching TRBD1. The CDR3 consists of 15 residues. Germline loops: CDR1 KGHDR, CDR2 SFDVKD. J was trimmed by 6 bases and V by 3 bases; bases with no gene match: 4. The CDR3 nucleotides read TGTGCCACCAGTGATCGGGACAGGGGATCCAATGAGCAGTTCTTC. Its translation is CATSDRDRGSNEQFF.

This sequence joins TRBV5-1 and TRBJ2-2; D is ambiguous. The ends were cut back, 0 bases at V and 0 bases at J, with 9 bases in the middle. CDR3 size: 16 residues. Germline-derived CDR1 and CDR2 are SGHRS and YFSETQ. CDR3 residues: CASSLVGRTNTGELFF. The CDR3 DNA is TGCGCCAGCAGCTTGGTGGGCAGAACGAACACCGGGGAGCTGTTTTTT. The full variable domain, with the rest looked up from reference TRBV5-1 and TRBJ2-2, is KAGVTQTPRYLIKTRGQQVTLSCSPISGHRSVSWYQQTPGQGLQFLFEYFSETQRNKGNFPGRFSGRQFSNSRSEMNVSTLELGDSALYLCASSLVGRTNTGELFFGEGSRLTVL.

The chain joins TRBV19 to TRBJ1-3, with D possibly matching TRBD1 (5 bases). The CDR3 length is 16 residues. The V gene's germline CDR1 is LNHDA and CDR2 SQIVND (reference sequence). The V end was cut by 2 bases, the J end by 2 bases, with 13 bases between. CDR3: CASSILGGAPGNTIYF. In DNA form, the CDR3 reads TGTGCCAGTAGTATACTCGGGGGAGCTCCTGGAAACACCATATATTTT.

Here the CDR3 DNA reads TGTGCCAGCAGCCAAGGTCGCTGGAATAACTATGGCTACACCTTC. Translation: CASSQGRWNNYGYTF. J is TRBJ1-2 and V is TRBV3-1 (or the pseudogene TRBV3-2); D not certain. From germline, CDR1 is LGHDT and CDR2 YNNKEL (reference sequence). V was trimmed by 1 base and J by 1 base, leaving 10 bases between them. The CDR3 runs 15 residues.

The chain is built from TRBV5-1 and TRBJ2-7; D may correspond to TRBD1 or TRBD2 (5 bases each). Between the trimmed V and J ends, which lost 0 bases and 6 bases, there was a span of 13 bases. The CDR3 has 14 amino acids. Germline V gene lookup returns CDR1 SGHRS and CDR2 YFSETQ. In DNA, the CDR3 is TGCGCCAGCAGCTTGGCTGGGGGTGGTCTCGAGCAGTACTTC. Protein product: CASSLAGGGLEQYF.